These 19 T cell receptor beta chains originate from one sample sequenced in a study of blood T cells in healthy people across ages. A second PCR, run for about 7 to 11 cycles, used a sample-barcoded 5' primer plus a J-beta primer mix. TCRdb re-called the 5' RACE reads through MiXCR, storing one row per CDR3 protein. The sample has about 800,000 distinct CDR3 sequences, about 25% seen once; the top ten hold roughly 3.5%. These data also formed part of another study, on T cells of mothers and their children.

Sequencing was done on a sample of blood. The source is a boy aged 5-17 years in good health.

This clonotype has only a few counts. The chain couples TRBV4-3 to TRBJ2-7, with 7 bases aligning to TRBD2. J lost 2 bases, V lost 0 bases, and 13 bases had no gene match. The germline CDR1 and CDR2 sequences are LGHNA and YSLEER. CDR3 size: 18 residues. The CDR3 spells CASSQEWGIAGTPYEQYF. CDR3 nucleotides: TGCGCCAGCAGCCAAGAGTGGGGGATAGCGGGTACGCCCTACGAGCAGTACTTC.

This chain uses TRBV7-9 with TRBJ2-3, with 13 nucleotides matching TRBD2. The CDR3 length is 17 residues. The germline V gene has CDR1 SEHNR and CDR2 FQNEAQ (reference sequence). Unmatched junction bases numbered 7, after V lost 2 bases and J lost 5 bases. The CDR3 DNA follows: TGTGCCAGCAGCTTAAAAGGACTAGCGGGGGAGGTAGATACGCAGTATTTT. Amino acid sequence: CASSLKGLAGEVDTQYF.

The rearrangement links TRBV12-3 or TRBV12-4 to TRBJ2-1; 7 bases line up with TRBD1. CDR3 length: 13 residues. The junction had 2 bases not matched to a gene; V was cut back by 7 bases and J by 2 bases. The CDR3 DNA sequence: TGTGCCAGCAAGGACAGGACCTACAATGAGCAGTTCTTC. Amino acid sequence: CASKDRTYNEQFF.

The chain has TRBV5-1 and TRBJ1-2, with D uncertain. Per the germline V gene, CDR1 is SGHRS and CDR2 is YFSETQ. The CDR3 length is 13 residues. Trimming cost V 2 bases and J 6 bases, with 11 bases left between them. The chain's CDR3 is CASSFKDGDGYTF. The CDR3 nucleotides read TGCGCCAGCAGCTTCAAGGACGGCGATGGCTACACCTTC.

The gene calls are TRBV7-3 and TRBJ2-3; 7 bases fit TRBD1. The germline gives CDR1 SGHTA, CDR2 FQGTGA. The J segment lost 5 bases and the V segment lost 4 bases, leaving 12 bases of the junction unmatched. This CDR3 has 16 residues. The CDR3 nucleotides are TGTGCCAGCAGCTCAACAGACAGGGAGAGGGGAGATACGCAGTATTTT. This sequence encodes CASSSTDRERGDTQYF.

This sequence joins TRBV20-1 and TRBJ2-1, with TRBD1 as a possible D gene (6 bases). V lost 0 bases, J lost 8 bases, and 11 bases lay in between. Germline V CDR1 and CDR2: DFQATT, SNEGSKA (reference sequence). The CDR3 spans 13 residues. Here the CDR3 DNA reads TGCAGTGCTAGAGATGGGACAAATGATGAGCAGTTCTTC. Amino acid sequence: CSARDGTNDEQFF.

With regard to this clonotype: A read error may account for a junction end that differs from germline. The V and J genes are TRBV7-2 and TRBJ1-6, with a possible D match to TRBD1 (5 bases). This CDR3 has 13 amino acids. Germline CDR1 SGHTA, CDR2 FQGNSA. The CDR3 DNA reads TGTGTCAGCTCGATCAGGGTGGATTCACCCCTCCACTTT. Its translation: CVSSIRVDSPLHF. Variable domain in full (rest from reference TRBV7-2 and TRBJ1-6): GAGVSQSPSNKVTEKGKDVELRCDPISGHTALYWYRQSLGQGLEFLIYFQGNSAPDKSGLPSDRFSAERTGGSVSTLTIQRTQQEDSAVYLCVSSIRVDSPLHFGNGTRLTVT.

This chain links TRBV19 with TRBJ1-1, with a weak D call TRBD1 (5 bases). CDR1 and CDR2 from the germline V gene are LNHDA and SQIVND (reference sequence). This CDR3 region has 15 residues. Trimming removed 3 bases from V and 3 bases from J, with 14 bases in between. CDR3 sequence: CASSIPQRGDTEAFF. As DNA, the CDR3 is TGTGCCAGTAGTATCCCCCAACGGGGGGACACTGAAGCTTTCTTT. The full variable domain, its missing parts supplied by reference TRBV19 and TRBJ1-1, is DGGITQSPKYLFRKEGQNVTLSCEQNLNHDAMYWYRQDPGQGLRLIYYSQIVNDFQKGDIAEGYSVSREKKESFPLTVTSAQKNPTAFYLCASSIPQRGDTEAFFGQGTRLTVV.

The table lists this clonotype with many counts. The chain links TRBV4-3 to TRBJ2-4; 7 nucleotides align to TRBD1. V shed 0 bases, J shed 8 bases, and the junction held 10 bases outside the gene matches. CDR1 and CDR2 (germline): LGHNA, YSLEER. This CDR3 contains 16 residues. The CDR3 loop is CASSQDLYRGSHIQYF. The CDR3 DNA reads as TGCGCCAGCAGCCAAGACCTCTACAGGGGATCGCACATTCAGTACTTC.

This clonotype was seen a handful of times. The chain employs TRBV28 and TRBJ2-2, with a tentative D call TRBD2 (6 bases). Germline CDR1 and CDR2: MDHEN and SYDVKM. This CDR3 spans 16 amino acids. Trimming took off 8 bases at V and 1 base at J, with 17 bases between the two ends. CDR3 sequence: CASQRGGAGNTGELFF. DNA for the CDR3: TGTGCCAGCCAGCGTGGGGGAGCGGGGAACACCGGGGAGCTGTTTTTT.

The rearrangement links TRBV29-1 to TRBJ2-7; tentatively, D is TRBD2 (5 bases). The CDR3 has 13 amino acids. Germline CDR1 and CDR2: SQVTM and ANQGSEA. Trimming stripped 1 base from V and 3 bases from J, with 10 bases between. CDR3 in amino acids: CSVEGLEDYEQYF. The DNA for the CDR3 is TGCAGCGTTGAAGGTTTGGAGGACTACGAGCAGTACTTC.

V is TRBV15 and J is TRBJ2-2, with TRBD2 matching over 10 bases. The J segment lost 3 bases and the V segment lost 0 bases, leaving 10 bases of the junction unmatched. In germline, CDR1 is LNHNV, CDR2 YYDKDF (reference sequence). The CDR3 length is 19 residues. CDR3 bases: TGTGCCACCAGCAGAGATCAGCAGCGGGGGGGCCTCGACACCGGGGAGCTGTTTTTT. Protein: CATSRDQQRGGLDTGELFF.

J is TRBJ1-1 and V is TRBV4-1; a weak D match, TRBD1 (5 bases). CDR3 length equals 16 residues. Between the trimmed V and J ends, which lost 0 bases and 4 bases, there was a span of 15 bases. CDR1 is MGHRA, CDR2 YSYEKL, per germline. The CDR3 loop reads CASSQDRGQGPTEAFF. The CDR3 coding sequence is TGCGCCAGCAGCCAAGATCGAGGGCAGGGACCCACTGAAGCTTTCTTT.

This clonotype was seen a few times. V gene TRBV20-1 combines with J gene TRBJ1-4, with TRBD1 identical over 7 bases. Germline loops: CDR1 DFQATT, CDR2 SNEGSKA (reference sequence). The V gene end was trimmed by 0 bases and the J gene end by 5 bases; junction bases not matched to a gene: 6. The CDR3 covers 15 residues. The CDR3 sequence is CSARDRGLLNEKLFF. The CDR3 bases are TGCAGTGCTAGAGATAGGGGGCTACTGAATGAAAAACTGTTTTTT.

J is TRBJ2-1 and V is TRBV29-1, with a tentative D call TRBD2 (5 bases). The V gene lost 3 bases and the J gene lost 6 bases, with 15 bases spanning the gap. Germline V CDR1 and CDR2: SQVTM, ANQGSEA. The CDR3 extends over 14 amino acids. The CDR3 protein is CSVDMAGWSNEQFF. The CDR3 nucleotides read TGCAGCGTTGATATGGCGGGCTGGTCCAATGAGCAGTTCTTC.

As regards this clonotype: Sequence at one end of the junction differs from germline and may be a read error. This chain connects TRBV18 to TRBJ1-2; TRBD1 is a possible D gene (5 bases). The CDR3 sequence is 16 residues long. CDR1 is KGHSH, CDR2 LQKENI, per germline. The CDR3 DNA is TGTGCCAGCTCACTTCCGGGGGACCCAGGTCGCTATGACTACACCTTC. It codes for CASSLPGDPGRYDYTF. Variable domain in full (rest from reference TRBV18 and TRBJ1-2): NAGVMQNPRHLVRRRGQEARLRCSPMKGHSHVYWYRQLPEEGLKFMVYLQKENIIDESGMPKERFSAEFPKEGPSILRIQQVVRGDSAAYFCASSLPGDPGRYDYTFGSGTRLTVV.

The V gene is TRBV6-2 or TRBV6-3, the J gene TRBJ1-2; D unclear. Germline V gives CDR1 MNHEY, CDR2 SVGEGT. Trimming pared 8 bases from V and 6 bases from J, leaving 10 bases between. The CDR3 spans 11 residues. The CDR3 region has the DNA TGTGCCAGCGCTATGACCGATGGCTACACCTTC. Amino acids: CASAMTDGYTF.

The gene calls are TRBV27 and TRBJ1-2; tentatively, D is TRBD1 (6 bases). Per germline, CDR1 MNHEY and CDR2 SMNVEV (reference sequence). The ends were cut back, 4 bases at V and 5 bases at J, with 29 bases in the middle. This CDR3 has 19 residues. The CDR3 reads CASSYPPGQTPEGRYGYTF. CDR3 in DNA: TGTGCCAGCAGTTACCCGCCCGGACAGACTCCCGAGGGGAGATATGGCTACACCTTC.

This chain links TRBV7-8 with TRBJ1-2; D not resolved. From germline, CDR1 is SGHVS and CDR2 FQNEAQ. The CDR3 sequence is 15 residues long. Trimming shortened V by 5 bases and J by 2 bases, and 15 bases separated the two germline ends. CDR3 protein: CASSPEEGGNYGYTF. CDR3 nucleotide sequence: TGTGCCAGCAGCCCCGAGGAGGGCGGAAACTATGGCTACACCTTC.